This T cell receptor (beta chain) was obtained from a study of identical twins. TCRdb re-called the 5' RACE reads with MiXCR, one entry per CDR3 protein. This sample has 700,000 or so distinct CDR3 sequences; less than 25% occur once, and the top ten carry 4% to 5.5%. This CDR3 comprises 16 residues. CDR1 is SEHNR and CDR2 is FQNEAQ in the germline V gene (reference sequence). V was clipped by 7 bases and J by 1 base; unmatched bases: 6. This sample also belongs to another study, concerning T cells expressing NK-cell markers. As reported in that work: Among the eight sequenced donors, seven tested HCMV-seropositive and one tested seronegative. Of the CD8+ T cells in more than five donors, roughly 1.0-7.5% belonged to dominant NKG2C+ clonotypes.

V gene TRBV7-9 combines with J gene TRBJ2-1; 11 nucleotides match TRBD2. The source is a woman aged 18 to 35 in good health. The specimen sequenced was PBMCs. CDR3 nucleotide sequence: TGTGCCAGCATGGGAACTAGCGGGAGTTCCTACAATGAGCAGTTCTTC. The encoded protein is CASMGTSGSSYNEQFF.